This TCR beta chain was retrieved from a study of T cell repertoires in cytomegalovirus infection. General study results and limits: It was HLA-C-restricted CMV-specific TCR beta clonotypes that dominated the response ex vivo.

TCRdb analysed the reads with MiXCR anew, one entry per CDR3 protein. The repertoire consists of 150,000 to 200,000 distinct CDR3 sequences, with under 25% occurring once and the leading ten covering 2.9%. This clonotype was seen more than once but under ten times. The antigen is not known. The sequencing input was PBMCs. The TCR sequence derives from a human donor in good health (CMV status not recorded). Some clones in this sample may be carry-over from other donors' samples.

CDR3 DNA: TGTGCCAGCAGTTTAAGTCTAGCGGGAGGAGGGGTTCCCTACAATGAGCAGTTCTTC. This sequence encodes CASSLSLAGGGVPYNEQFF. V usage is TRBV28 and J usage is TRBJ2-1, with 11 bases aligning to TRBD2. Germline lookup yields CDR1 MDHEN and CDR2 SYDVKM. The CDR3 runs 19 residues. V lost 2 bases to trimming and J lost 2 bases; unmatched junction nucleotides: 11.